What follows are 20 T cell receptor beta chains derived from one specimen sequenced in a study of T cell repertoires in cytomegalovirus infection. TCRdb re-called the reads with MiXCR, one entry per CDR3 protein. The sample comprises fewer than 350,000 distinct CDR3 sequences, roughly 15% of which are singletons, and more than 10% rests with the top ten. Material for sequencing was PBMCs. The source is a human donor in good health (CMV status not recorded). Some clones in this sample may be carry-over from other donors' samples.

This clonotype was seen only a few times. The rearrangement uses TRBV20-1 and TRBJ1-5; 7 bases are a match to TRBD1. The CDR3 loop spans 16 amino acids. Per germline, CDR1 DFQATT and CDR2 SNEGSKA (reference sequence). J was trimmed by 8 bases and V by 6 bases; bases with no gene match: 19. This chain's CDR3 is CSARKEGADGLEPQHF. The CDR3 coding sequence is TGCAGTGCCCGGAAGGAGGGGGCGGACGGTCTGGAGCCCCAGCATTTT.

This clonotype was detected only a few times. The V call is TRBV28, the J call TRBJ2-1; 9 bases fit TRBD1. The CDR3 length is 10 residues. CDR1 and CDR2 (germline): MDHEN, SYDVKM. Trimming at V came to 8 bases and at J to 12 bases, leaving 2 bases not matched to a gene. In nucleotides, the CDR3 is TGTGCCAGCGGGGGACAGGGGCAGTTCTTC. Amino acids: CASGGQGQFF.

V is TRBV9 and J is TRBJ2-2, with D perhaps matching TRBD1 or TRBD2 (5 bases each). V was trimmed by 3 bases and J by 12 bases, leaving 21 bases between them. The CDR3 extends over 15 amino acids. Germline loops: CDR1 SGDLS, CDR2 YYNGEE. CDR3 nucleotides: TGTGCCAGCAGCGACCTGGAAAGGGTAGAGGGGAAGCTGTTTTTT. Its translation: CASSDLERVEGKLFF.

The chain carries TRBV2 and TRBJ1-2, with D perhaps matching TRBD1 (6 bases). The germline CDR1 and CDR2 sequences are SNHLY and FYNNEI. The CDR3 has 14 residues. The V and J ends lost 6 bases and 4 bases respectively, with 15 bases between them. The CDR3 loop is CASRPRTETYGYTF. The CDR3 DNA follows: TGTGCCAGCAGACCCAGGACAGAAACCTATGGCTACACCTTC. The whole variable domain, remainder taken from reference TRBV2 and TRBJ1-2, is EPEVTQTPSHQVTQMGQEVILRCVPISNHLYFYWYRQILGQKVEFLVSFYNNEISEKSEIFDDQFSVERPDGSNFTLKIRSTKLEDSAMYFCASRPRTETYGYTFGSGTRLTVV.

The sample holds many counts of this clonotype. The J gene is TRBJ2-2, the V gene TRBV7-6; D remains unclear. Trimming pared 8 bases from V and 0 bases from J, leaving 13 bases between. The germline V gene has CDR1 SGHVS and CDR2 FNYEAQ. This CDR3 is built from 15 residues. CDR3 in DNA: TGTGCCAGCCGAGAGCAGCAAACGAACACCGGGGAGCTGTTTTTT. Its translation: CASREQQTNTGELFF. Complete variable domain (other parts from reference TRBV7-6 and TRBJ2-2): GAGVSQSPRYKVTKRGQDVALRCDPISGHVSLYWYRQALGQGPEFLTYFNYEAQQDKSGLPNDRFSAERPEGSISTLTIQRTEQRDSAMYRCASREQQTNTGELFFGEGSRLTVL.

CDR3 sequence reads: CASRLTGTGNTEAFF. The CDR3 nucleotides are TGTGCCAGCAGATTAACCGGGACGGGGAACACTGAAGCTTTCTTT. The chain employs TRBV2 and TRBJ1-1, with D maybe TRBD1 (5 bases). The CDR3 has 15 residues. Per germline, CDR1 SNHLY and CDR2 FYNNEI. Trimming took off 6 bases at V and 1 base at J, with 15 bases between the two ends.

This clonotype was observed a few times. V is TRBV6-2 or TRBV6-3 and J is TRBJ2-1; maybe TRBD2 (5 bases). The V gene lost 2 bases and the J gene lost 7 bases, with 12 bases spanning the gap. This CDR3 is built from 14 residues. Germline lookup yields CDR1 MNHEY and CDR2 SVGEGT. The CDR3 nucleotides are TGTGCCAGCAGTTACGTCGAGGGCTGGAATGAGCAGTTCTTC. Protein: CASSYVEGWNEQFF.

The chain joins TRBV2 to TRBJ1-5, with TRBD1 as a possible D gene (5 bases). The V gene's germline CDR1 is SNHLY and CDR2 FYNNEI. The V end was cut by 4 bases, the J end by 3 bases, with 19 bases between. The CDR3 spans 17 residues. Here the CDR3 reads CASSGSSLDRPNQPQHF. CDR3 coding DNA: TGTGCCAGCAGTGGGTCCTCTCTCGACAGACCCAATCAGCCCCAGCATTTT.

This clonotype turned up a few times. This sequence joins TRBV5-4 and TRBJ2-1; TRBD2 might be the D (5 bases). This CDR3 is 14 amino acids long. V was cut by 4 bases and J by 6 bases, with 14 bases left in between. CDR1 is SGHNT, CDR2 YYREEE, per germline (reference sequence). The CDR3 region is CASSASTRGNEQFF. CDR3 sequence (DNA): TGTGCCAGCAGCGCGTCGACCCGGGGCAATGAGCAGTTCTTC.

This clonotype was counted ten times or more. The CDR3: CASSSTGAQETQYF. In nucleotides, the CDR3 is TGTGCCAGCAGCTCGACAGGGGCTCAAGAGACCCAGTACTTC. V is TRBV7-2 and J is TRBJ2-5; 8 nucleotides agree with TRBD1. J lost 2 bases, V lost 4 bases, and 3 bases had no gene match. Germline lookup yields CDR1 SGHTA and CDR2 FQGNSA. This CDR3 is 14 amino acids long.

This clonotype was counted only a few times. The chain combines TRBV5-4 with TRBJ1-1, with a tentative D call TRBD1 (6 bases). V lost 1 base, J lost 1 base, and 17 bases lay in between. The V gene's germline CDR1 is SGHNT and CDR2 YYREEE (reference sequence). The CDR3 runs 17 residues. The CDR3 loop reads CASSLRGAAKTNTEAFF. The CDR3 DNA is TGTGCCAGCAGCTTGCGGGGGGCCGCGAAGACGAACACTGAAGCTTTCTTT. Combining the CDR3 with reference TRBV5-4 and TRBJ1-1 gives the whole variable domain ETGVTQSPTHLIKTRGQQVTLRCSSQSGHNTVSWYQQALGQGPQFIFQYYREEENGRGNFPPRFSGLQFPNYSSELNVNALELDDSALYLCASSLRGAAKTNTEAFFGQGTRLTVV.

This clonotype was counted at least ten times. The J gene is TRBJ2-7, the V gene TRBV6-6; the match to TRBD2 covers 10 bases. V dropped 6 bases and J dropped 3; count of bases not matched to a gene: 11. Per the germline V gene, CDR1 is MNHNY and CDR2 is SVGAGI (reference sequence). This CDR3 contains 16 residues. CDR3 bases: TGTGCCAGCAGCTTAGCTCCACTAGCGGGGAACTACGAGCAGTACTTC. Translated, it gives CASSLAPLAGNYEQYF.

This clonotype was found a few times. The chain has TRBV3-1 and TRBJ2-1; D gene unclear. This CDR3 has 17 amino acids. The V gene lost 3 bases and the J gene lost 0 bases, with 15 bases spanning the gap. Germline CDR1 and CDR2: LGHDT and YNNKEL (reference sequence). CDR3 nucleotide sequence: TGTGCCAGCAGCCACTCCAGCCCACCTAGCTCCTACAATGAGCAGTTCTTC. This translates into CASSHSSPPSSYNEQFF.

J is TRBJ2-5 and V is TRBV20-1; D is ambiguous. The germline V and J ends were trimmed by 6 bases and 2 bases, with 16 bases remaining between them. CDR3 length: 14 residues. Per germline, CDR1 DFQATT and CDR2 SNEGSKA (reference sequence). Written as DNA, the CDR3 is TGCAGTGCCTCCTTGAGGCTAGAGCAAGAGACCCAGTACTTC. This gives the protein CSASLRLEQETQYF.

This clonotype was recorded a few times. V gene TRBV3-1 combines with J gene TRBJ1-2; 9 bases are a match to TRBD1. The V gene's germline CDR1 is LGHDT and CDR2 YNNKEL (reference sequence). This CDR3 contains 15 residues. Trimming removed 4 bases from V and 4 bases from J; junction bases left unmatched: 7. The CDR3: CASSPIGTGPYGYTF. The CDR3 coding sequence is TGTGCCAGCAGCCCAATCGGGACAGGGCCCTATGGCTACACCTTC.

The CDR3, as DNA: TGTGCCAGCAGCTTGCAACAGGACTCCGGGGACCCCCTCCACTTT. Protein product: CASSLQQDSGDPLHF. The rearrangement links TRBV5-6 to TRBJ1-6; possible D gene TRBD1, 5 bases. V was trimmed by 1 base and J by 13 bases, leaving 18 bases between them. Looked up from germline, CDR1 is SGHDT and CDR2 is YYEEEE. The CDR3 has 15 amino acids.

This clonotype was observed many times. The chain couples TRBV7-9 to TRBJ2-2; 9 nucleotides agree with TRBD2. V lost 3 bases to trimming and J lost 2 bases; unmatched junction nucleotides: 4. CDR3 length equals 16 residues. The V gene's germline CDR1 is SEHNR and CDR2 FQNEAQ (reference sequence). CDR3: CASSLAAGGNTGELFF. The CDR3 DNA follows: TGTGCCAGCAGCTTGGCAGCGGGGGGCAACACCGGGGAGCTGTTTTTT.

This clonotype has a count of ten or more. J is TRBJ2-1 and V is TRBV6-6, with D perhaps matching TRBD1 (7 bases). The CDR3 extends over 15 amino acids. Germline V lookup: CDR1 MNHNY, CDR2 SVGAGI (reference sequence). Trimming left V 5 bases short and J 9 bases short, with 20 bases between. CDR3 in DNA: TGTGCCAGCAGTCCCCTAGAACAGGGGAGGAGTGAGCAGTTCTTC. This codes for CASSPLEQGRSEQFF.

V usage is TRBV4-1 and J usage is TRBJ2-5; 15 bases are shared with TRBD2. This CDR3 region has 19 residues. CDR1 MGHRA and CDR2 YSYEKL come from the germline V gene. V was pared by 0 bases and J by 4 bases, with 9 bases of the junction left unmatched. In DNA, the CDR3 is TGCGCCAGCAGCCAAGATCCTAGGACTAGCGGGGGGGCAAGAGAGACCCAGTACTTC. Amino acid sequence: CASSQDPRTSGGARETQYF.

This clonotype has at least ten counts. This chain links TRBV7-2 with TRBJ1-2, with 8 bases lining up with TRBD1. The CDR3 totals 15 residues. The J segment lost 6 bases and the V segment lost 2 bases, leaving 8 bases of the junction unmatched. Germline V gene sequence: CDR1 SGHTA, CDR2 FQGNSA. The CDR3 DNA reads TGTGCCAGCAGCTTAAGGGTAGCGACAGGGGATGGCTACACCTTC. Protein product: CASSLRVATGDGYTF.